Listed below are T cell receptor beta chains from one sample, sequenced in a study of CD4 T cells in relation to SARS-CoV-2 and coronaviruses. These TCRs' antigens remain unknown. Data came from immunoSEQ multiplex PCR; TCRdb stores just in-frame clones and leaves some out. The table records roughly 26,000 clones, over 70% of them present only once. Source material: CD4+ T cells from PBMCs, cultured in vitro. All receptors come from a human donor in good health. The CDR3 runs from the conserved cysteine through the conserved F or W.

TRBJ1-1,TRBV3-1/TRBV3-2,CASSLTQGRTEAFF
TRBJ2-1,TRBV7-2,CASSLGPSGEDNEQFF
TRBJ1-3,TRBV7-2,CAGQRAGNTIYF
TRBJ2-4,TRBV7-2,CASSSRDKTGKNIQYF
TRBJ1-1,TRBV6-2/TRBV6-3,CASSPRGRGAFF
TRBJ1-5,TRBV6-5,CASRRIQDPPQPQHF
TRBJ2-7,TRBV13,CASSLEGLAGGPSHEQYF
TRBJ2-1,TRBV5-6,CASILTSGRYYNEQFF
TRBJ2-7,TRBV7-9,CASSFLGTGTAEQYF
TRBJ2-5,TRBV18,CASSRTGPLETQYF
TRBJ1-2,TRBV30,CAKRGDSSNYGYTF
TRBJ1-5,TRBV18,CASSPPYRGDQPQHF
TRBJ2-5,TRBV5-8,CASSSGLETQYF
TRBJ1-2,TRBV18,CASSPITTDLYGYTF
TRBJ2-1,TRBV11-2,CASSRRGTETYNEQFF
TRBJ2-3,TRBV7-6,CASSRLAGGPGTDTQYF
TRBJ2-7,TRBV10-2,CASTDWLIYEQYF
TRBJ1-2,TRBV7-9,CASSSSRDSYYGYTF
TRBJ1-3,TRBV6-5,CASSPGVGNTIYF
TRBJ1-5,TRBV19,CASSIARTGGNQPQHF
TRBJ1-2,TRBV28,CASRTTANYGYTF
TRBJ2-3,TRBV2,CASIGKTSTDTQYF
TRBJ2-5,TRBV7-2,CASSLAPAGGQTQYF
TRBJ2-1,TRBV5-1,CASSLVSDSYNEQFF
TRBJ2-5,TRBV7-2,CASSLVGGRWETQYF
TRBJ1-4,TRBV18,CASSPSPNEKLFF
TRBJ2-3,TRBV2,CASSQARAGTDTQYF
TRBJ2-1,TRBV29-1,CSVEPTGGDEQFF
TRBJ2-3,TRBV7-6,CASSQPTRLAGADTQYF
TRBJ2-2,TRBV9,CASRGQGITGELFF
TRBJ2-2,TRBV9,CASSVRPHQFSTGELFF
TRBJ1-4,TRBV28,CASSAGDRYNEKLFF
TRBJ1-1,TRBV5-5,CASSFTGTDTEAFF
TRBJ1-4,TRBV19,CASTQGGLFEKLFF
TRBJ1-3,TRBV5-1,CASSEQGAGNTIYF
TRBJ2-7,TRBV4-2,CASSQGPGDGYEQYF
TRBJ2-3,TRBV5-4,CASSKGLAGTDTQYF
TRBJ2-2,TRBV19,CASSPRGGDTGELFF
TRBJ2-3,TRBV23-1,CAGRDKLTDTQYF
TRBJ1-4,TRBV5-6,CASSLTALHRNEKLFF
TRBJ1-4,TRBV7-2,CASSLRGPSNEKLFF
TRBJ1-4,TRBV30,CAWSVGQGGEKLFF